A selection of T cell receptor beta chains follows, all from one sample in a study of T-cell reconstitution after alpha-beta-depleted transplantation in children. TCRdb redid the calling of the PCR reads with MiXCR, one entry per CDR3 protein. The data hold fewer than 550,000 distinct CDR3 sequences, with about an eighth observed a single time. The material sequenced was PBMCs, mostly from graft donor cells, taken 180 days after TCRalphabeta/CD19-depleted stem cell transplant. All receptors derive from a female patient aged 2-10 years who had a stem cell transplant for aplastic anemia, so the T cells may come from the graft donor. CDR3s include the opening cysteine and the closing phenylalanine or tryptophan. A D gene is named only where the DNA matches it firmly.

CDR3 protein: CASSELNTQYF
CDR3 length: 11
D gene: NA
J gene: TRBJ2-3
V gene: TRBV25-1

CDR3 protein: CASRGTGPGEKLFF
CDR3 length: 14
D gene: NA
J gene: TRBJ1-4
V gene: TRBV6-5

CDR3 protein: CASSSTRTGGQSEAFF
CDR3 length: 16
D gene: TRBD1
J gene: TRBJ1-1
V gene: TRBV6-2/TRBV6-3

CDR3 protein: CASSLETRRNTIYF
CDR3 length: 14
D gene: NA
J gene: TRBJ1-3
V gene: TRBV7-2

CDR3 protein: CSSGTSGNPHEQFF
CDR3 length: 14
D gene: TRBD2
J gene: TRBJ2-1
V gene: TRBV20-1

CDR3 protein: CATSDRTSGAYEQYF
CDR3 length: 15
D gene: TRBD2
J gene: TRBJ2-7
V gene: TRBV24-1

CDR3 protein: CASSPLKFGNDLSNEQFF
CDR3 length: 18
D gene: NA
J gene: TRBJ2-1
V gene: TRBV4-1

CDR3 protein: CASTWNRYTDTQYF
CDR3 length: 14
D gene: NA
J gene: TRBJ2-3
V gene: TRBV12-3/TRBV12-4

CDR3 protein: CASSWGAPYNEQFF
CDR3 length: 14
D gene: NA
J gene: TRBJ2-1
V gene: TRBV5-1

CDR3 protein: CASSPGTGGQETQYF
CDR3 length: 15
D gene: TRBD1
J gene: TRBJ2-5
V gene: TRBV7-8

CDR3 protein: CASSSGQGRAEAFF
CDR3 length: 14
D gene: NA
J gene: TRBJ1-1
V gene: TRBV6-2/TRBV6-3

CDR3 protein: CATSDGAYGLEKSNQPQHF
CDR3 length: 19
D gene: NA
J gene: TRBJ1-5
V gene: TRBV24-1

CDR3 protein: CASSQDGKSSYNEQFF
CDR3 length: 16
D gene: NA
J gene: TRBJ2-1
V gene: TRBV4-3

CDR3 protein: CASRIGDDEQFF
CDR3 length: 12
D gene: NA
J gene: TRBJ2-1
V gene: TRBV19

CDR3 protein: CASSPTSGRYEQFF
CDR3 length: 14
D gene: TRBD2
J gene: TRBJ2-1
V gene: TRBV6-2/TRBV6-3

CDR3 protein: CASSPGFGPGELFF
CDR3 length: 14
D gene: NA
J gene: TRBJ2-2
V gene: TRBV12-3/TRBV12-4

CDR3 protein: CASSALGRGDTQYF
CDR3 length: 14
D gene: NA
J gene: TRBJ2-3
V gene: TRBV9

CDR3 protein: CASSPSVSSGANVLTF
CDR3 length: 16
D gene: NA
J gene: TRBJ2-6
V gene: TRBV28

CDR3 protein: CASSSDGDSNQPQHF
CDR3 length: 15
D gene: NA
J gene: TRBJ1-5
V gene: TRBV5-1

CDR3 protein: CSVEETGTETQYF
CDR3 length: 13
D gene: TRBD1
J gene: TRBJ2-5
V gene: TRBV29-1

CDR3 protein: CASSLTSGSHEQYF
CDR3 length: 14
D gene: TRBD2
J gene: TRBJ2-7
V gene: TRBV12-3/TRBV12-4

CDR3 protein: CASSYSSRSAGGSTDTQYF
CDR3 length: 19
D gene: TRBD1
J gene: TRBJ2-3
V gene: TRBV6-5

CDR3 protein: CASSPPGLGPGELFF
CDR3 length: 15
D gene: NA
J gene: TRBJ2-2
V gene: TRBV28

CDR3 protein: CASSPAGGDTGELFF
CDR3 length: 15
D gene: NA
J gene: TRBJ2-2
V gene: TRBV7-3

CDR3 protein: CSARITGPYQPQHF
CDR3 length: 14
D gene: NA
J gene: TRBJ1-5
V gene: TRBV20-1

CDR3 protein: CASSPRTSGRYGYEQFF
CDR3 length: 17
D gene: TRBD2
J gene: TRBJ2-1
V gene: TRBV28

CDR3 protein: CASSSLREVWETQYF
CDR3 length: 15
D gene: TRBD2
J gene: TRBJ2-5
V gene: TRBV4-3

CDR3 protein: CASSPPGPSYNEQFF
CDR3 length: 15
D gene: NA
J gene: TRBJ2-1
V gene: TRBV28

CDR3 protein: CASSFPSEGDEQYF
CDR3 length: 14
D gene: NA
J gene: TRBJ2-7
V gene: TRBV7-9

CDR3 protein: CASSRGGVVNYNEQFF
CDR3 length: 16
D gene: NA
J gene: TRBJ2-1
V gene: TRBV5-1

CDR3 protein: CAWTGGMNTEAFF
CDR3 length: 13
D gene: NA
J gene: TRBJ1-1
V gene: TRBV30

CDR3 protein: CASSKASGRIVYEQYF
CDR3 length: 16
D gene: TRBD2
J gene: TRBJ2-7
V gene: TRBV5-1

CDR3 protein: CASAGQRTSLETQYF
CDR3 length: 15
D gene: NA
J gene: TRBJ2-5
V gene: TRBV12-3/TRBV12-4

CDR3 protein: CSARDPLAAKSPYEQYF
CDR3 length: 17
D gene: TRBD2
J gene: TRBJ2-7
V gene: TRBV20-1

CDR3 protein: CASGLREYSYGNQPQHF
CDR3 length: 17
D gene: NA
J gene: TRBJ1-5
V gene: TRBV12-3/TRBV12-4

CDR3 protein: CSVEWREGRETQYF
CDR3 length: 14
D gene: TRBD2
J gene: TRBJ2-5
V gene: TRBV29-1

CDR3 protein: CASSPRNDRFYGYTF
CDR3 length: 15
D gene: NA
J gene: TRBJ1-2
V gene: TRBV12-3/TRBV12-4

CDR3 protein: CSARDYEAARAYNEQFF
CDR3 length: 17
D gene: NA
J gene: TRBJ2-1
V gene: TRBV20-1

CDR3 protein: CASSLLRHEGYTF
CDR3 length: 13
D gene: NA
J gene: TRBJ1-2
V gene: TRBV28

CDR3 protein: CASSQEWGLAGARSYNEQFF
CDR3 length: 20
D gene: TRBD2
J gene: TRBJ2-1
V gene: TRBV4-3

CDR3 protein: CSVEVFSGNTIYF
CDR3 length: 13
D gene: NA
J gene: TRBJ1-3
V gene: TRBV29-1

CDR3 protein: CSAHEGALNTEAFF
CDR3 length: 14
D gene: NA
J gene: TRBJ1-1
V gene: TRBV20-1

CDR3 protein: CASLGGLGGRSCGTDTQYF
CDR3 length: 19
D gene: NA
J gene: TRBJ2-3
V gene: TRBV6-4

CDR3 protein: CSVGSRGGEQYF
CDR3 length: 12
D gene: NA
J gene: TRBJ2-7
V gene: TRBV29-1

CDR3 protein: CASSLWGRETQYF
CDR3 length: 13
D gene: NA
J gene: TRBJ2-5
V gene: TRBV12-3/TRBV12-4

CDR3 protein: CASSVDWTASYEQYF
CDR3 length: 15
D gene: NA
J gene: TRBJ2-7
V gene: TRBV9